This entry concerns a single T cell receptor beta chain. What it binds is not known. Profiled with immunoSEQ multiplex PCR; TCRdb holds only in-frame clones, not every one. This table holds 45,000 to 65,000 clones, 85% to 95% found once. The sample originates from a study of graft-versus-host responses after intestinal transplantation. Whole-study context: Recipients were given multivisceral, liver-intestinal, or isolated intestinal transplants. All recipients got anti-thymocyte globulin induction, then tacrolimus and steroids for approximately three years.

Study results and limitations: Ileal or blood samples showed some GvH clones first, and such clones were also found in recipient marrow. Allografts carried high graft-versus-host to host-versus-graft clonal ratios in patients having graft-donor T cell macrochimerism.

The source was unstimulated CD4+ T cells sorted from spleen or lymph node cells, collected before transplant. This receptor was obtained from a human donor who was the organ donor for an intestinal transplant.

DNA for the CDR3: TGCGCCAGCAGCACCGGGACAGTAAATGAAAAACTGTTTTTT. Its protein product is CASSTGTVNEKLFF. The chain employs TRBV5-1 and TRBJ1-4; 7 bases align to TRBD1. Germline-derived CDR1 and CDR2 are SGHRS and YFSETQ. The CDR3 is made up of 14 amino acids. Trimming took 4 bases from V and 5 from J; bases not matched to a gene: 5.